Listed here are 21 T cell receptor beta chains from one sample, sequenced in a study of shared clonotypes between healthy human individuals. CD45RO-negative CD8 cells positively selected for CCR7 made up the naive population, which excluded terminally differentiated effector memory CD45RA+ cells. Generated by immunoSEQ multiplex PCR, the TCRdb table keeps only in-frame clones and is missing some. The sample has a few million clones, roughly 95% seen once. The sequencing input was naive CD8+ T cells from PBMCs. All receptors derive from a man between 18 and 35 years old in good health. Some clones in this sample may be carry-over from other donors' samples.

The gene calls are TRBV11-2 and TRBJ1-1, with D uncertain. There are 12 residues in the CDR3. V lost 5 bases and J 7 bases, leaving 11 bases between the germline ends. Germline V gene data show CDR1 as SGHAT and CDR2 as FQNNGV. CDR3 loop: CASSPGTYEAFF. The CDR3 DNA reads TGTGCCAGCAGCCCCGGAACCTATGAAGCTTTCTTT.

The chain links TRBV7-9 to TRBJ2-1, with D perhaps assigned TRBD1 or TRBD2 (6 bases each). The CDR3 loop spans 14 amino acids. The germline gives CDR1 SEHNR, CDR2 FQNEAQ (reference sequence). With 5 bases removed from V and 9 bases from J, the gap between germline ends came to 17 bases. CDR3 loop: CASSRSAEGGEQFF. As DNA, the CDR3 is TGTGCCAGCAGCCGATCAGCGGAGGGGGGTGAGCAGTTCTTC.

The gene calls are TRBV11-3 and TRBJ2-1; a weak D match, TRBD1 (5 bases). CDR1 and CDR2 (germline): SGHNT, YENEEA. The CDR3 loop spans 12 amino acids. The V gene lost 5 bases and the J gene lost 5 bases, with 7 bases spanning the gap. The CDR3 spells CASSQGNNEQFF. The DNA for the CDR3 is TGTGCCAGCAGCCAGGGAAACAATGAGCAGTTCTTC.

This clone was picked up one time. V is TRBV10-2 and J is TRBJ2-4; D is unclear. Trimming left V 8 bases short and J 14 bases short, with 13 bases between. Germline values: CDR1 WSHSY, CDR2 SAAADI. The CDR3 runs to 10 residues. The CDR3 region is CASGQYAEYF. CDR3 DNA sequence: TGCGCCAGCGGGCAGTATGCTGAGTACTTC.

J is TRBJ2-7 and V is TRBV4-1; D uncertain. Germline CDR1 is MGHRA and CDR2 is YSYEKL. V lost 5 bases, J lost 4 bases, and 15 bases lay in between. This CDR3 region has 14 residues. CDR3 region: CASSYTQSAYEQYF. As DNA, the CDR3 is TGCGCCAGCAGCTATACCCAGAGCGCTTACGAGCAGTACTTC.

The chain combines TRBV7-8 with TRBJ2-1, with 8 bases aligning to TRBD2. Germline V gene sequence: CDR1 SGHVS, CDR2 FQNEAQ. V was clipped by 3 bases and J by 7 bases; unmatched bases: 17. The CDR3 is 18 amino acids. CDR3 in amino acids: CASSFVPGLVEGGNEQFF. The CDR3 coding sequence is TGTGCCAGCAGCTTCGTCCCGGGACTAGTGGAGGGAGGGAATGAGCAGTTCTTC.

The J gene is TRBJ1-2, the V gene TRBV30; no clear D. V lost 0 bases and J lost 7, with 6 bases in between. In germline, CDR1 is GTSNPN, CDR2 SVGIG (reference sequence). The CDR3 runs to 11 residues. The CDR3 is CAWSVPRGYTF. The CDR3 coding sequence is TGTGCCTGGAGTGTACCTCGTGGCTACACCTTC.

Turning to this clone: The same CDR3 can be traced to other DNA sequences in this sample. The chain links TRBV7-9 to TRBJ2-7, with D unresolved. Germline V gene data show CDR1 as SEHNR and CDR2 as FQNEAQ (reference sequence). Between the trimmed V and J ends, which lost 4 bases and 4 bases, there was a span of 8 bases. This CDR3 has 12 residues. The DNA for the CDR3 is TGTGCCAGCAGCTCCGACATATACGAGCAGTACTTC. Translated: CASSSDIYEQYF.

The chain joins TRBV6-6 to TRBJ2-7; D remains ambiguous. The CDR3 sequence is 14 residues long. Germline V gives CDR1 MNHNY, CDR2 SVGAGI (reference sequence). This chain's CDR3 is CVPAMDEPSYEQYF. In nucleotides, the CDR3 is TGTGTCCCAGCAATGGACGAGCCCTCCTACGAGCAGTACTTC.

The chain joins TRBV5-5 to TRBJ1-1, with TRBD1 as a possible D gene (5 bases). Trimming pared 3 bases from V and 0 bases from J, leaving 9 bases between. In germline, CDR1 is SGHKS, CDR2 YYEKEE (reference sequence). The CDR3 contains 14 residues. CDR3: CASSWSRVNTEAFF. The CDR3 nucleotides are TGTGCCAGCAGCTGGTCCAGGGTGAACACTGAAGCTTTCTTT.

As DNA, the CDR3 is TGTGCCAGCAGCTTAAGGGGCGGAAGCAATCAGCCCCAGCATTTT. It translates to CASSLRGGSNQPQHF. V usage is TRBV7-3 and J usage is TRBJ1-5; D is possibly TRBD1 (5 bases). Trimming pared 1 base from V and 1 base from J, leaving 8 bases between. CDR3 length: 15 amino acids. Germline lookup yields CDR1 SGHTA and CDR2 FQGTGA.

The chain has TRBV6-5 and TRBJ2-7, with D unresolved. The CDR3 consists of 13 residues. Germline-derived CDR1 and CDR2 are MNHEY and SVGAGI. V lost 2 bases and J 3 bases, leaving 8 bases between the germline ends. The CDR3 is CASSYAENYEQYF. As DNA, the CDR3 is TGTGCCAGCAGTTACGCGGAAAACTACGAGCAGTACTTC.

The CDR3 protein is CASSQEPRGPYEQYF. In DNA form, the CDR3 reads TGCGCCAGCAGCCAAGAACCCCGCGGTCCCTACGAGCAGTACTTC. The chain combines TRBV4-3 with TRBJ2-7, with D hard to call. From germline, CDR1 is LGHNA and CDR2 YSLEER. V was trimmed by 0 bases and J by 2 bases, leaving 11 bases between them. The CDR3 length is 15 residues.

This rearrangement joins TRBV7-6 to TRBJ2-3, with 9 bases identical to TRBD1. Looked up from germline, CDR1 is SGHVS and CDR2 is FNYEAQ. With V trimmed by 5 bases and J by 3 bases, 12 bases remained unmatched. This CDR3 region has 17 residues. As DNA, the CDR3 is TGTGCCAGCAGCGGCGGGACAGGGCGAGAGACAACAGATACGCAGTATTTT. This encodes CASSGGTGRETTDTQYF.

This clone was picked up a small number of times. This sequence joins TRBV7-3 and TRBJ1-1; D remains unclear. CDR1 is SGHTA, CDR2 FQGTGA, per germline. The CDR3 totals 13 residues. The V gene lost 5 bases and the J gene lost 0 bases, with 7 bases spanning the gap. The CDR3 is CASSPALNTEAFF. In DNA, the CDR3 is TGTGCCAGCAGCCCCGCCCTGAACACTGAAGCTTTCTTT. The entire variable domain, with the rest obtained from reference TRBV7-3 and TRBJ1-1, is as follows: GAGVSQTPSNKVTEKGKYVELRCDPISGHTALYWYRQSLGQGPEFLIYFQGTGAADDSGLPNDRFFAVRPEGSVSTLKIQRTERGDSAVYLCASSPALNTEAFFGQGTRLTVV.

V gene TRBV7-6 combines with J gene TRBJ2-3, with no clear D. The CDR3 sequence is 17 residues long. Germline values: CDR1 SGHVS, CDR2 FNYEAQ. The V and J ends lost 2 bases and 0 bases respectively, with 15 bases between them. The CDR3 region has the DNA TGTGCCAGCAGCTTATTGGCCACAGAGACTAGCACAGATACGCAGTATTTT. Its translation: CASSLLATETSTDTQYF. Full variable domain (remainder filled in from reference TRBV7-6 and TRBJ2-3): GAGVSQSPRYKVTKRGQDVALRCDPISGHVSLYWYRQALGQGPEFLTYFNYEAQQDKSGLPNDRFSAERPEGSISTLTIQRTEQRDSAMYRCASSLLATETSTDTQYFGPGTRLTVL.

The J gene is TRBJ2-7, the V gene TRBV7-9, with D possibly matching TRBD2 (6 bases). The germline V and J ends were trimmed by 6 bases and 4 bases, with 16 bases remaining between them. The germline V gene has CDR1 SEHNR and CDR2 FQNEAQ (reference sequence). The length of the CDR3 is 14 residues. CDR3 DNA: TGTGCCAGCAGTTCGCGGGATTTTGGTTACGAGCAGTACTTC. It is translated as CASSSRDFGYEQYF.

The rearrangement uses TRBV28 and TRBJ1-3; 7 nucleotides agree with TRBD1. Germline CDR1 and CDR2: MDHEN and SYDVKM. The CDR3 has 17 residues. After removal of 5 bases from V and 0 bases from J, the junction contained 10 bases not matched to a gene. The CDR3 reads CASSRPRGQSSGNTIYF. For the CDR3, the DNA is TGTGCCAGCAGTCGCCCCCGGGGACAGAGCTCTGGAAACACCATATATTTT.

V gene TRBV27 combines with J gene TRBJ1-2; maybe TRBD1 (5 bases). The CDR3 is 16 amino acids. Trimming stripped 0 bases from V and 2 bases from J, with 13 bases between. CDR1 is MNHEY, CDR2 SMNVEV, per germline (reference sequence). The CDR3, as DNA: TGTGCCAGCAGTTTATCGGTTGGGGACCACAACTATGGCTACACCTTC. Translating gives CASSLSVGDHNYGYTF.

Note on this clone: Different DNA sequences within this sample yield the same CDR3. The chain uses TRBV7-8 and TRBJ2-7; 7 bases agree with TRBD1. V was pared by 1 base and J by 6 bases, with 3 bases of the junction left unmatched. Germline values: CDR1 SGHVS, CDR2 FQNEAQ. The CDR3 runs 13 residues. CDR3 in amino acids: CASSLGTGGEQYF. For the CDR3, the DNA is TGTGCCAGCAGCTTAGGGACAGGAGGCGAGCAGTACTTC.

The chain uses TRBV7-9 and TRBJ2-7; D ambiguous. The CDR3 length is 12 residues. The V gene lost 5 bases and the J gene lost 0 bases, with 5 bases spanning the gap. In germline, CDR1 is SEHNR, CDR2 FQNEAQ (reference sequence). This CDR3 reads CASSPVSYEQYF. The CDR3 region has the DNA TGTGCCAGCAGCCCTGTCTCCTACGAGCAGTACTTC.